This TCR beta chain was profiled in a study of early T cells in non-severe SARS-CoV-2 infection. Study-wide context: Sequencing input comprised bulk RNA from unsorted whole blood; chain pairing was not available. Study-level results: VDJdb matching favored anti-spike CD8 responses, missing private and CD4 specificities.

Individual cDNA molecules were tagged with unique molecular identifiers. TCRdb recomputed calls from the 5' RACE reads with MiXCR, one row per CDR3 protein. This table holds roughly 99,000 distinct CDR3 sequences, 8.5% to 14% found once. This clonotype was seen repeatedly, ten times or more. The antigen is not known. Germline assignment: CDR1 DFQATT and CDR2 SNEGSKA (reference sequence). CDR3 length: 12 amino acids. Losses at the gene ends were 5 bases for V and 4 bases for J; bases not matched to a gene: 2. The source is an adult who was a healthcare worker with PCR-confirmed SARS-CoV-2 infection or an uninfected control (not recorded which). The chain employs TRBV20-1 and TRBJ1-5; TRBD1 matches 7 bases. Sequencing used whole blood. The CDR3: CSAETGNQPQHF. The CDR3 nucleotides are TGCAGTGCTGAGACAGGGAATCAGCCCCAGCATTTT.